These 30 T cell receptor beta chains were all obtained from the same sample, sequenced in a study of cytomegalovirus exposure and HLA in healthy donors. Primers for the PCR totalled 60 Vbeta and 13 Jbeta. The repertoire was sequenced with immunoSEQ multiplex PCR; TCRdb's copy has only in-frame clones and lacks some. The sample lists a few hundred thousand clones; over 75% were seen once. The sequenced material came from PBMCs. These receptors were collected from a man aged 18 to 29 in good health and CMV-seronegative.

The rearrangement links TRBV4-2 to TRBJ2-1, with D possibly being TRBD2 (5 bases). V gave up 0 bases and J gave up 2 bases, with 11 bases separating them. This CDR3 is 16 amino acids long. CDR1 and CDR2 (germline): LGHNA, YNFKEQ. In DNA, the CDR3 is TGTGCCAGCAGCCAAGATCTGGCGGGTACCTACAATGAGCAGTTCTTC. This gives the protein CASSQDLAGTYNEQFF.

V usage is TRBV5-6 and J usage is TRBJ2-1, with 7 bases that match TRBD2. Germline CDR1 SGHDT, CDR2 YYEEEE. This CDR3 spans 17 amino acids. Losses at the gene ends were 4 bases for V and 1 base for J; bases not matched to a gene: 11. In DNA form, the CDR3 reads TGTGCCAGCAGCGGGAGGGTACAGGTCAGATCCTACAATGAGCAGTTCTTC. Translated: CASSGRVQVRSYNEQFF.

The chain joins TRBV27 to TRBJ2-1; D possibly corresponds to TRBD2 (5 bases). Germline V gives CDR1 MNHEY, CDR2 SMNVEV (reference sequence). The CDR3 has 13 amino acids. Trimming pared 6 bases from V and 3 bases from J, leaving 9 bases between. The CDR3 nucleotides are TGTGCCAGCAGCGGGAACAACTACAATGAGCAGTTCTTC. Protein product: CASSGNNYNEQFF.

V gene TRBV9 combines with J gene TRBJ2-3; TRBD1 agrees at 9 bases. The CDR3 has 16 residues. CDR1 SGDLS and CDR2 YYNGEE come from the germline V gene. With 5 bases clipped from V and 0 bases from J, the junction kept 7 bases outside the gene matches. The CDR3 spells CASSPTGGGSTDTQYF. The CDR3 DNA reads as TGTGCCAGCAGTCCGACAGGGGGTGGTAGCACAGATACGCAGTATTTT.

The genes are TRBV2 and TRBJ1-5; D is undetermined. This CDR3 has 15 residues. Germline assignment: CDR1 SNHLY and CDR2 FYNNEI. With 4 bases removed from V and 6 bases from J, the gap between germline ends came to 16 bases. CDR3 in amino acids: CASSAVPEASQPQHF. CDR3 nucleotide sequence: TGTGCCAGCAGTGCTGTGCCCGAGGCGTCTCAGCCCCAGCATTTT.

This clone was observed a single time. The chain is built from TRBV30 and TRBJ2-7, with 9 bases that match TRBD1. Per the germline V gene, CDR1 is GTSNPN and CDR2 is SVGIG (reference sequence). Unmatched junction bases numbered 3, after V lost 2 bases and J lost 1 base. The CDR3 loop spans 14 amino acids. Here the CDR3 DNA reads TGTGCCTGGAGTTCGGGACAGGGATCCTACGAGCAGTACTTC. Its translation: CAWSSGQGSYEQYF.

The chain couples TRBV27 to TRBJ2-7; 8 bases are shared with TRBD1. The CDR3 totals 14 residues. Germline CDR1 and CDR2: MNHEY and SMNVEV (reference sequence). V lost 6 bases and J lost 0; bases outside the gene matches: 4. This chain's CDR3 is CASRTGVVSYEQYF. The CDR3 DNA is TGTGCCAGCAGGACAGGGGTAGTCTCCTACGAGCAGTACTTC.

This chain joins TRBV7-9 and TRBJ2-7; 11 positions agree with TRBD1. The CDR3 contains 13 residues. Germline values: CDR1 SEHNR, CDR2 FQNEAQ (reference sequence). The V and J ends lost 6 bases and 4 bases, in that order; junction bases with no gene match: 2. The CDR3 spells CASRGQGGYEQYF. As DNA, the CDR3 is TGTGCCAGCAGGGGACAGGGGGGATACGAGCAGTACTTC.

This chain links TRBV2 with TRBJ2-1; tentative D call: TRBD1 (6 bases). This CDR3 has 13 residues. V was pared by 11 bases and J by 4 bases, with 15 bases between. Germline V gene sequence: CDR1 SNHLY, CDR2 FYNNEI. CDR3 in amino acids: CASGQGFYNEQFF. CDR3 DNA: TGTGCCTCGGGGCAGGGGTTTTACAATGAGCAGTTCTTC.

Concerning this clone: A junction boundary mismatches the germline segment, possibly from a read error. This chain joins TRBV7-9 and TRBJ1-2; 12 nucleotides match TRBD1. CDR3 size: 13 residues. Germline CDR1 is SEHNR and CDR2 is FQNEAQ (reference sequence). The CDR3: CASSSSGTGGELF. For the CDR3, the DNA is TGTGCCAGCAGCTCCTCGGGGACAGGGGGCGAGCTTTTC.

The chain joins TRBV6-1 to TRBJ1-2; 7 nucleotides align to TRBD1. The CDR3 spans 14 residues. From germline, CDR1 is MNHNS and CDR2 SASEGT. Germline trimming cut 5 bases from V and 2 bases from J; bases unmatched to any gene: 5. For the CDR3, the DNA is TGTGCCAGCAGTACCGACAGGGCGAACTATGGCTACACCTTC. Protein sequence: CASSTDRANYGYTF.

The V gene is TRBV5-1, the J gene TRBJ1-5; D may be TRBD1 (5 bases). The V end was cut by 2 bases, the J end by 7 bases, with 16 bases between. Germline V gene sequence: CDR1 SGHRS, CDR2 YFSETQ. The CDR3 totals 15 residues. The CDR3 is CASSLGFGGDQPQHF. In DNA, the CDR3 is TGCGCCAGCAGCTTAGGATTCGGGGGGGACCAGCCCCAGCATTTT.

The gene calls are TRBV14 and TRBJ2-5; 14 bases are shared with TRBD2. The trim removed 4 bases at V and 5 bases at J, leaving 6 bases unmatched. Germline CDR1 and CDR2: SGHDN and FVKESK. The CDR3 has 16 amino acids. This chain's CDR3 is CASSLTSGRAGETQYF. The CDR3 DNA reads TGTGCCAGCAGCCTGACTAGCGGGAGGGCCGGGGAGACCCAGTACTTC.

The CDR3 coding sequence is TGTGCCAGCAGTTACGATCGCGGACAGCCTCCCTACGAGCAGTACTTC. Translation gives CASSYDRGQPPYEQYF. The V call is TRBV6-6, the J call TRBJ2-7; D might be TRBD1 (6 bases). This CDR3 contains 16 residues. Per the germline V gene, CDR1 is MNHNY and CDR2 is SVGAGI (reference sequence). Trimming left V 2 bases short and J 2 bases short, with 16 bases between.

In this sample, this clone turned up once. The chain carries TRBV29-1 and TRBJ2-5; 14 positions match TRBD2. CDR1 and CDR2 (germline): SQVTM, ANQGSEA. V lost 6 bases and J lost 4; bases outside the gene matches: 7. This CDR3 comprises 15 residues. The CDR3 is CSVGGTSGRAETQYF. CDR3 in DNA: TGCAGCGTCGGAGGGACTAGCGGGAGAGCAGAGACCCAGTACTTC.

The V gene is TRBV6-1, the J gene TRBJ2-5; TRBD1 matches at 8 bases. The CDR3 has 13 amino acids. V lost 6 bases and J lost 5; bases outside the gene matches: 5. CDR1 is MNHNS and CDR2 is SASEGT in the germline V gene. The CDR3 here is CASRRTGRETQYF. The CDR3 region has the DNA TGTGCCAGCAGACGGACAGGGCGGGAGACCCAGTACTTC.

The gene calls are TRBV28 and TRBJ2-1; 7 nucleotides match TRBD1. The trim removed 6 bases at V and 6 bases at J, leaving 8 bases unmatched. Germline-derived CDR1 and CDR2 are MDHEN and SYDVKM. The CDR3 consists of 14 residues. The CDR3 nucleotides read TGTGCCAGCAGGAAGACAGGGAACGTCAATGAGCAGTTCTTC. This encodes CASRKTGNVNEQFF.

The CDR3 DNA sequence: TGTGCCAGTACTTTAGGGACAGGGGGTACCTACGAGCAGTACTTC. This codes for CASTLGTGGTYEQYF. J is TRBJ2-7 and V is TRBV19; 11 bases map to TRBD1. The germline CDR1 and CDR2 sequences are LNHDA and SQIVND (reference sequence). J lost 2 bases, V lost 7 bases, and 7 bases had no gene match. This CDR3 spans 15 amino acids.

This clone was counted a single time. The chain carries TRBV28 and TRBJ2-7, with TRBD1 identical over 8 bases. This CDR3 is built from 14 residues. V was clipped by 5 bases and J by 5 bases; unmatched bases: 8. From germline, CDR1 is MDHEN and CDR2 SYDVKM. CDR3 DNA sequence: TGTGCCAGCAGTCCGGTTTGGACAGGGAACGAGCAGTACTTC. It specifies CASSPVWTGNEQYF.

The chain recombines TRBV4-3 with TRBJ2-1, with 11 bases matching TRBD2. CDR1 and CDR2 (germline): LGHNA, YSLEER. This CDR3 is built from 16 residues. V was pared by 0 bases and J by 7 bases, with 5 bases of the junction left unmatched. CDR3 in amino acids: CASSQDLTSGGNEQFF. The CDR3 bases are TGCGCCAGCAGCCAAGATTTAACTAGCGGGGGTAATGAGCAGTTCTTC.

This sequence joins TRBV7-2 and TRBJ2-1, with D perhaps TRBD1 (5 bases). With 6 bases removed from V and 6 bases from J, the gap between germline ends came to 15 bases. Per germline, CDR1 SGHTA and CDR2 FQGNSA. CDR3 length equals 14 residues. CDR3 region: CASSTRTWVNEQFF. The CDR3 coding sequence is TGTGCCAGCAGTACCCGGACATGGGTCAATGAGCAGTTCTTC.

This sequence joins TRBV18 and TRBJ1-1, with TRBD1 as a possible D gene (6 bases). The CDR3 extends over 17 amino acids. The germline CDR1 and CDR2 sequences are KGHSH and LQKENI. V lost 4 bases and J 0 bases, leaving 18 bases between the germline ends. CDR3 sequence (DNA): TGTGCCAGCTCACGTACACAGGGTGGGAGTATGAACACTGAAGCTTTCTTT. The encoded protein is CASSRTQGGSMNTEAFF.

This clone was detected only a few times. V gene TRBV5-4 combines with J gene TRBJ1-2; TRBD1 might be the D (6 bases). CDR3 size: 14 residues. V lost 1 base and J lost 10, with 17 bases in between. CDR1 and CDR2 (germline): SGHNT, YYREEE (reference sequence). The CDR3 protein is CASSLRAGELVYTF. CDR3 bases: TGTGCCAGCAGCTTGAGGGCAGGGGAATTAGTCTACACCTTC.

This clone was seen more than once but under ten times. The chain couples TRBV6-5 to TRBJ1-2; possible D gene TRBD1, 5 bases. The CDR3 is 15 residues long. V gave up 5 bases and J gave up 4 bases, with 17 bases separating them. Germline V CDR1 and CDR2: MNHEY, SVGAGI. CDR3 protein: CASSQEQGFFYGYTF. The CDR3 region has the DNA TGTGCCAGCAGTCAGGAGCAGGGTTTCTTCTATGGCTACACCTTC.

The V call is TRBV18, the J call TRBJ1-2; D is possibly TRBD1 (6 bases). CDR3 length: 15 residues. Trimming took off 4 bases at V and 3 bases at J, with 15 bases between the two ends. CDR1 is KGHSH and CDR2 is LQKENI in the germline V gene. DNA of the CDR3: TGTGCCAGCTCACAGGGACAACAGGCTTACTATGGCTACACCTTC. Translation gives CASSQGQQAYYGYTF.

The chain joins TRBV5-6 to TRBJ2-3, with 10 bases aligning to TRBD1. The junction had 2 bases not matched to a gene; V was cut back by 1 base and J by 3 bases. CDR3 length: 15 amino acids. The germline V gene has CDR1 SGHDT and CDR2 YYEEEE. The CDR3 DNA reads TGTGCCAGCAGCTTGTGGGGACAGGGGACAGATACGCAGTATTTT. Its protein product is CASSLWGQGTDTQYF.

The V and J genes are TRBV5-1 and TRBJ2-4, with TRBD1 as a possible D gene (7 bases). The CDR3 is 18 amino acids. The germline gives CDR1 SGHRS, CDR2 YFSETQ. V gave up 3 bases and J gave up 0 bases, with 19 bases separating them. CDR3 loop: CASSSISNRGLAKNIQYF. CDR3 sequence (DNA): TGCGCCAGCAGCTCGATATCAAACAGGGGACTAGCCAAAAACATTCAGTACTTC.

The chain recombines TRBV5-6 with TRBJ2-3; 7 bases are shared with TRBD1. This CDR3 region has 15 residues. Per germline, CDR1 SGHDT and CDR2 YYEEEE. Trimming removed 0 bases from V and 5 bases from J; junction bases left unmatched: 6. The CDR3 region is CASSLEGGSRDTQYF. For the CDR3, the DNA is TGTGCCAGCAGCTTGGAAGGGGGCTCGAGAGATACGCAGTATTTT.

The gene calls are TRBV4-2 and TRBJ1-6; 7 bases fit TRBD1. The trim removed 0 bases at V and 3 bases at J, leaving 8 bases unmatched. The V gene's germline CDR1 is LGHNA and CDR2 YNFKEQ. CDR3 length: 18 amino acids. CDR3 sequence: CASSQEGQSSYYNSPLHF. The DNA of the CDR3 is TGTGCCAGCAGCCAAGAGGGACAGAGCTCCTACTATAATTCACCCCTCCACTTT.

V gene TRBV5-1 combines with J gene TRBJ1-4; 7 bases map to TRBD1. Germline CDR1 and CDR2: SGHRS and YFSETQ. This CDR3 contains 14 residues. The ends lost 4 bases at V and 3 bases at J; junction bases unmatched: 3. Written as DNA, the CDR3 is TGCGCCAGCAGCCCAGGGACAGCTAATGAAAAACTGTTTTTT. It encodes CASSPGTANEKLFF.